This TCR beta chain was captured by sequencing in a study of glioma-infiltrating T cells after dendritic cell vaccination. Study-level results: Longer survival after dendritic cell vaccination followed higher pretreatment TIL content.

Produced via immunoSEQ multiplex PCR; TCRdb's table is partial and in-frame only. The sample carries 80,000 to 95,000 clones, around 84% recorded once. CDR1 MNHEY and CDR2 SVGAGI come from the germline V gene. The CDR3 runs 13 residues. The V gene lost 0 bases and the J gene lost 7 bases, with 7 bases spanning the gap. Time point meaning: after dendritic cell vaccination, including at tumor progression/relapse. Selection required adequate fresh-frozen tumor tissue plus more than two years' survival data. This clone came up a few times. Its matching antigen is unknown. The same CDR3 is also encoded by other DNA sequences in this sample.

The sample in question was blood, obtained after dendritic cell vaccination. The receptor comes from a human donor with glioblastoma. The chain has TRBV6-5 and TRBJ2-1, with D unclear. In DNA, the CDR3 is TGTGCCAGCAGTTACTCGAACCGGAATGAGCAGTTCTTC. This translates into CASSYSNRNEQFF.